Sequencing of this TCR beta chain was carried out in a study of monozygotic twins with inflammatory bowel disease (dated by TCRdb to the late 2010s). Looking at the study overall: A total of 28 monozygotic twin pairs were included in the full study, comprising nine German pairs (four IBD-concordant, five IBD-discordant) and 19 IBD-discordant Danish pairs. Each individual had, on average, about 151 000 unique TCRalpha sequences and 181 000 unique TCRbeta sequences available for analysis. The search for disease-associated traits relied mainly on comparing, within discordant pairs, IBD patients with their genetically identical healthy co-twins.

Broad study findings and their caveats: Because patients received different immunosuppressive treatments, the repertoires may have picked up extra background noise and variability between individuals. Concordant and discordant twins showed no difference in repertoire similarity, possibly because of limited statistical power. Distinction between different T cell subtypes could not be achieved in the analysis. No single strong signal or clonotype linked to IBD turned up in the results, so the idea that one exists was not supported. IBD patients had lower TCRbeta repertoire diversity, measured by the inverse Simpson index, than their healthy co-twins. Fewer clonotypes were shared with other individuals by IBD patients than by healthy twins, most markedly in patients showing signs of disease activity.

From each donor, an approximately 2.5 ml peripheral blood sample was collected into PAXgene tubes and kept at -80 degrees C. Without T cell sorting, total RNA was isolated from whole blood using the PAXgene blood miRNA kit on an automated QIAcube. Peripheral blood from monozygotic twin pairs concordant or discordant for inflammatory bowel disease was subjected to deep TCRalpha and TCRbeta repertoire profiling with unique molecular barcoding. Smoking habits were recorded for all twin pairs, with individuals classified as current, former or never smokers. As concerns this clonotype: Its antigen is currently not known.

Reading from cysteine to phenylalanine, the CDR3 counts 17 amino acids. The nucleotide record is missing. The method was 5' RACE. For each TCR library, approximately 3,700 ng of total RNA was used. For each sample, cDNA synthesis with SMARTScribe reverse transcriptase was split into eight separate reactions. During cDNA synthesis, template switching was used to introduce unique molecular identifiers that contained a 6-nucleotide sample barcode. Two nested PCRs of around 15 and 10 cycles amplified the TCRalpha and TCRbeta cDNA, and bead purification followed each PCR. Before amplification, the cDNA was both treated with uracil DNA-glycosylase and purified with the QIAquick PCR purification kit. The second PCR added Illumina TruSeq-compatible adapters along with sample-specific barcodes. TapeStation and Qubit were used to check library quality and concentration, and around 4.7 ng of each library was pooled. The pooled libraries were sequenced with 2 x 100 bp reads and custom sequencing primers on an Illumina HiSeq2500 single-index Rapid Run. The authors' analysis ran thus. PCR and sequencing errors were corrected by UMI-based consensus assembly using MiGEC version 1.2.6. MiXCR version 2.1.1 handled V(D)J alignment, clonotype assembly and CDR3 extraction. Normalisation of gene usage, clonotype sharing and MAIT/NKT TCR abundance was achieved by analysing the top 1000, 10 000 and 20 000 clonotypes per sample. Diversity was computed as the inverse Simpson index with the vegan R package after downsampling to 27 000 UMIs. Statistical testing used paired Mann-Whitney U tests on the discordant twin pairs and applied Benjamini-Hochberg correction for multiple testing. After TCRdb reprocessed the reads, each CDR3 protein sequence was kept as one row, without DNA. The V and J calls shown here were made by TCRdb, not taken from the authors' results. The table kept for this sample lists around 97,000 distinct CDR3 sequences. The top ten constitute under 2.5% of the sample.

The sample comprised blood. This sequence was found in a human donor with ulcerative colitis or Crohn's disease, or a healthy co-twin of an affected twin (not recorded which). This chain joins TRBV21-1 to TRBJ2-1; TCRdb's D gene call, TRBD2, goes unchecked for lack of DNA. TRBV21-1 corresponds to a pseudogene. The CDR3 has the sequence CASSKGGLTSLCNEQFF.